A selection of T cell receptor beta chains follows, all from one sample in a study of radiotherapy plus CTLA-4 blockade in lung cancer. Profiling relied on immunoSEQ multiplex PCR, and the TCRdb table lists in-frame clones only, not all of them. The sample has fewer than 65,000 clones, 84% seen once. The sample consisted of peripheral blood, taken from a patient treated with radiotherapy plus ipilimumab. The source is a human donor with non-small cell lung cancer whose response to radiotherapy plus ipilimumab could not be evaluated. Each CDR3 is given with its conserved first and last residue. D genes are given only for firm matches. Clone sizes are given selectively: once, few, many, or a class where the clone is expanded.

clone size: .
D gene: .
J gene: TRBJ2-2
V gene: TRBV5-8
CDR3 protein: CASSDGQFTGELFF
CDR3 DNA: TGTGCCAGCAGCGACGGACAGTTCACCGGGGAGCTGTTTTTT

clone size: .
D gene: TRBD2
J gene: TRBJ2-1
V gene: TRBV25-1
CDR3 protein: CASSESTIAGSSYNEQFF
CDR3 DNA: TGTGCCAGCAGTGAATCCACAATAGCGGGGAGCTCCTACAATGAGCAGTTCTTC

clone size: .
D gene: .
J gene: TRBJ2-5
V gene: TRBV5-4
CDR3 protein: CASSLLGGVRETQYF
CDR3 DNA: TGTGCCAGCAGCTTGCTAGGCGGAGTTCGGGAGACCCAGTACTTC

clone size: .
D gene: .
J gene: TRBJ2-3
V gene: TRBV5-4
CDR3 protein: CASSQGRGSTDTQYF
CDR3 DNA: TGTGCCAGCAGCCAGGGGCGGGGGAGCACAGATACGCAGTATTTT

clone size: few
D gene: TRBD2
J gene: TRBJ2-7
V gene: TRBV6-5
CDR3 protein: CASRVGTSGRGKQYF
CDR3 DNA: TGTGCCAGCAGAGTCGGGACTAGCGGGAGAGGGAAGCAGTACTTC

clone size: .
D gene: .
J gene: TRBJ1-1
V gene: TRBV6-5
CDR3 protein: CASSYRDTNTEAFF
CDR3 DNA: TGTGCCAGCAGTTACCGGGACACCAACACTGAAGCTTTCTTT

clone size: .
D gene: .
J gene: TRBJ2-7
V gene: TRBV5-6
CDR3 protein: CASSLPVSREGEQYF
CDR3 DNA: TGTGCCAGCAGCTTACCGGTCTCGAGGGAAGGCGAGCAGTACTTC

clone size: .
D gene: .
J gene: TRBJ2-2
V gene: TRBV28
CDR3 protein: CASSPRGTINTGELFF
CDR3 DNA: TGTGCCAGCAGCCCTCGGGGGACCATCAACACCGGGGAGCTGTTTTTT

clone size: .
D gene: TRBD2
J gene: TRBJ2-1
V gene: TRBV4-3
CDR3 protein: CASGTGTSGINEQFF
CDR3 DNA: TGCGCCAGCGGCACCGGGACTAGCGGGATAAATGAGCAGTTCTTC

clone size: .
D gene: TRBD2
J gene: TRBJ2-7
V gene: TRBV14
CDR3 protein: CASSPSGSYEQYF
CDR3 DNA: TGTGCCAGCAGCCCAAGCGGGAGCTACGAGCAGTACTTC

clone size: few
D gene: .
J gene: TRBJ1-6
V gene: TRBV7-9
CDR3 protein: CASSLDADSPLHF
CDR3 DNA: TGTGCCAGCAGCTTAGATGCAGATTCACCCCTCCACTTT

clone size: .
D gene: TRBD1
J gene: TRBJ1-2
V gene: TRBV28
CDR3 protein: CASSTTGQGTNYGYTF
CDR3 DNA: TGTGCCAGCAGTACTACAGGACAGGGCACTAACTATGGCTACACCTTC

clone size: .
D gene: .
J gene: TRBJ2-5
V gene: TRBV19
CDR3 protein: CASSWAGGETQYF
CDR3 DNA: TGTGCCAGTAGCTGGGCAGGGGGGGAGACCCAGTACTTC

clone size: .
D gene: TRBD1
J gene: TRBJ1-5
V gene: TRBV28
CDR3 protein: CASSPSYGQGKPQHF
CDR3 DNA: TGTGCCAGCAGCCCATCATACGGACAGGGAAAGCCCCAGCATTTT

clone size: .
D gene: .
J gene: TRBJ1-5
V gene: TRBV19
CDR3 protein: CASSIAGIQPQHF
CDR3 DNA: TGTGCCAGTAGTATAGCAGGGATACAGCCCCAGCATTTT